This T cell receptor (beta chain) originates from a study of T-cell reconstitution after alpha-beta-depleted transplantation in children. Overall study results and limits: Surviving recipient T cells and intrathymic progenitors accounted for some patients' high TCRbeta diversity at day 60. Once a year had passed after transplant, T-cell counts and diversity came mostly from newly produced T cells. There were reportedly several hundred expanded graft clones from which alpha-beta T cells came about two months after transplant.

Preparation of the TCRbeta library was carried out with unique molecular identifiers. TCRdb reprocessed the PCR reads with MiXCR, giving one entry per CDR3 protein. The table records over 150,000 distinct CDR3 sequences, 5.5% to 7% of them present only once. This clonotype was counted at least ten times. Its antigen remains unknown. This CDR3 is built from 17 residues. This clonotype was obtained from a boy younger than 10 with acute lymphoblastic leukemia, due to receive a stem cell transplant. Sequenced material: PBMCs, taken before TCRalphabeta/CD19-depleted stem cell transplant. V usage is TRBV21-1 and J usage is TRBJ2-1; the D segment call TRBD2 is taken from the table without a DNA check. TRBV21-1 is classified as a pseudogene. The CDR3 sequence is CASSKRGRDLSYNEQFF. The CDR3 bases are TGTGCCAGCAGCAAAAGGGGCCGGGACTTATCCTACAATGAGCAGTTCTTC.